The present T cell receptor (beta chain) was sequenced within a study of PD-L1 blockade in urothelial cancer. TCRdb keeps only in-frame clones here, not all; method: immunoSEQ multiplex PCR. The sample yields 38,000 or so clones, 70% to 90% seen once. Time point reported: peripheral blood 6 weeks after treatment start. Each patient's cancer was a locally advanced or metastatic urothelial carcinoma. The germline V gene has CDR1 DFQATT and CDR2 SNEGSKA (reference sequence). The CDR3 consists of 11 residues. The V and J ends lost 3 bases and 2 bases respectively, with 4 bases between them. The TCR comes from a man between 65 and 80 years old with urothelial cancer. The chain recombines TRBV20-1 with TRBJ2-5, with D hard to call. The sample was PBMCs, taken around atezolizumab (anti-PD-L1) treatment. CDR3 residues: CSASGQETQYF. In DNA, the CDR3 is TGCAGTGCTAGCGGGCAAGAGACCCAGTACTTC.